The 25 T cell receptor beta chains listed next were all sequenced from one sample in a study of T cells in localized non-small cell lung cancer. Repertoires were generated with immunoSEQ multiplex PCR, while TCRdb's copy carries only in-frame clones and drops some. The repertoire holds some 17,000 clones, with nearly 90% as singletons. Sample: peripheral blood mononuclear cells, taken before any cancer treatment. These receptor sequences come from a woman aged 40-69 years with stage III lung adenocarcinoma.

This sequence joins TRBV7-3 and TRBJ2-4; no firm D call. Looked up from germline, CDR1 is SGHTA and CDR2 is FQGTGA. This CDR3 spans 13 amino acids. With 6 bases removed from V and 8 bases from J, the gap between germline ends came to 14 bases. CDR3 protein: CASSLFRGDIQYF. In DNA, the CDR3 is TGTGCCAGCAGTTTGTTCCGCGGCGACATTCAGTACTTC.

This chain joins TRBV28 and TRBJ1-4, with a weak D call TRBD1 (6 bases). Trimming pared 5 bases from V and 7 bases from J, leaving 17 bases between. There are 15 residues in the CDR3. Germline V gene sequence: CDR1 MDHEN, CDR2 SYDVKM. The CDR3 spells CASSTPGGGIEKLFF. CDR3 DNA: TGTGCCAGCAGTACCCCTGGAGGGGGGATTGAAAAACTGTTTTTT. Using reference TRBV28 and TRBJ1-4 for the parts outside the CDR3, the full variable domain is DVKVTQSSRYLVKRTGEKVFLECVQDMDHENMFWYRQDPGLGLRLIYFSYDVKMKEKGDIPEGYSVSREKKERFSLILESASTNQTSMYLCASSTPGGGIEKLFFGSGTQLSVL.

The chain recombines TRBV11-3 with TRBJ2-3, with 11 bases that match TRBD2. The CDR3 totals 16 residues. CDR1 and CDR2 (germline): SGHNT, YENEEA. The V gene end was trimmed by 5 bases and the J gene end by 3 bases; junction bases not matched to a gene: 7. CDR3 DNA: TGTGCCAGCAGCCCAGGCGGGACTAGCGGAACAGATACGCAGTATTTT. Translated, it gives CASSPGGTSGTDTQYF.

This clone is a singleton in its sample. The chain combines TRBV4-2 with TRBJ1-2, with unresolved D. With 0 bases removed from V and 5 bases from J, the gap between germline ends came to 7 bases. This CDR3 is built from 13 residues. The germline V gene has CDR1 LGHNA and CDR2 YNFKEQ. This CDR3 reads CASSQEGNYGYTF. The DNA of the CDR3 is TGTGCCAGCAGCCAAGAGGGGAATTATGGCTACACCTTC.

The V gene is TRBV5-1, the J gene TRBJ1-1; D remains ambiguous. The ends were cut back, 4 bases at V and 0 bases at J, with 7 bases in the middle. Looked up from germline, CDR1 is SGHRS and CDR2 is YFSETQ. This CDR3 contains 13 residues. CDR3 residues: CASSRTLNTEAFF. The CDR3, as DNA: TGCGCCAGCAGCCGAACATTGAACACTGAAGCTTTCTTT.

The rearrangement uses TRBV5-1 and TRBJ2-5; D is unclear. The CDR3 spans 12 residues. V gave up 7 bases and J gave up 4 bases, with 11 bases separating them. In germline, CDR1 is SGHRS, CDR2 YFSETQ. CDR3 sequence reads: CASGGSGETQYF. CDR3 DNA sequence: TGCGCCAGCGGTGGATCGGGAGAGACCCAGTACTTC.

The rearrangement uses TRBV5-5 and TRBJ2-1; possibly TRBD2 for D (6 bases). CDR3 length: 13 residues. Looked up from germline, CDR1 is SGHKS and CDR2 is YYEKEE (reference sequence). V dropped 1 base and J dropped 10 bases, with 12 bases sitting between them. The CDR3 here is CASSLIGGREQFF. DNA of the CDR3: TGTGCCAGCAGCTTGATCGGGGGACGCGAGCAGTTCTTC.

The genes are TRBV11-3 and TRBJ2-7; D not resolved. This CDR3 is built from 11 residues. With 8 bases removed from V and 2 bases from J, the gap between germline ends came to 7 bases. Per the germline V gene, CDR1 is SGHNT and CDR2 is YENEEA. The CDR3 is CASAETYEQYF. CDR3 bases: TGTGCCAGCGCAGAAACCTACGAGCAGTACTTC.

The rearrangement uses TRBV11-2 and TRBJ2-7; TRBD1 matches 12 bases. V was pared by 5 bases and J by 6 bases, with 8 bases of the junction left unmatched. The CDR3 sequence is 15 residues long. Germline V CDR1 and CDR2: SGHAT, FQNNGV. CDR3 in amino acids: CASSAPGTGGREQYF. The CDR3 DNA sequence: TGTGCCAGCAGCGCACCCGGGACAGGGGGCCGCGAGCAGTACTTC.

The chain is built from TRBV18 and TRBJ2-5; D call uncertain. V lost 4 bases, J lost 4 bases, and 10 bases lay in between. In germline, CDR1 is KGHSH, CDR2 LQKENI. The CDR3 covers 13 residues. CDR3 bases: TGTGCCAGCTCACTGAGAGCCCGAGAGACCCAGTACTTC. Translation gives CASSLRARETQYF.

This chain joins TRBV14 and TRBJ2-7, with a tentative D call TRBD2 (5 bases). The CDR3 is 14 residues long. CDR1 and CDR2 from the germline V gene are SGHDN and FVKESK. V lost 4 bases to trimming and J lost 2 bases, with 12 bases between them. CDR3 region: CASSLAAGAYEQYF. Here the CDR3 DNA reads TGTGCCAGCAGCCTGGCGGCGGGTGCCTACGAGCAGTACTTC.

The chain recombines TRBV19 with TRBJ2-3; D remains unclear. Deletions cut 5 bases from V and 1 base from J, with 10 bases between. The CDR3 has 14 amino acids. Germline assignment: CDR1 LNHDA and CDR2 SQIVND (reference sequence). The CDR3 region has the DNA TGTGCCAGTAGTCCCCCGCCAGGCACAGATACGCAGTATTTT. It specifies CASSPPPGTDTQYF. The full variable domain, rest sourced from reference TRBV19 and TRBJ2-3, is DGGITQSPKYLFRKEGQNVTLSCEQNLNHDAMYWYRQDPGQGLRLIYYSQIVNDFQKGDIAEGYSVSREKKESFPLTVTSAQKNPTAFYLCASSPPPGTDTQYFGPGTRLTVL.

This sequence joins TRBV5-1 and TRBJ2-1; TRBD2 agrees at 8 bases. This CDR3 has 15 residues. With V trimmed by 0 bases and J by 5 bases, 4 bases remained unmatched. Germline-derived CDR1 and CDR2 are SGHRS and YFSETQ. The CDR3 protein is CASSLAGGANNEQFF. DNA of the CDR3: TGCGCCAGCAGCTTGGCCGGGGGGGCAAACAATGAGCAGTTCTTC.

V and J are TRBV5-4 and TRBJ1-1; TRBD1 is a possible D gene (6 bases). The germline V gene encodes CDR1 SGHNT and CDR2 YYREEE (reference sequence). The CDR3 is 16 amino acids. V was trimmed by 5 bases and J by 4 bases, leaving 21 bases between them. The chain's CDR3 is CASSPDPSRGVTEAFF. CDR3 in DNA: TGTGCCAGCAGTCCGGACCCCAGCAGGGGCGTCACTGAAGCTTTCTTT.

V and J are TRBV4-1 and TRBJ2-7, with D unresolved. CDR1 and CDR2 from the germline V gene are MGHRA and YSYEKL. V shed 4 bases and J shed 2 bases, with 18 bases lying between them. The CDR3 is 16 residues long. CDR3 in amino acids: CASSPATSSNPYEQYF. CDR3 nucleotides: TGCGCCAGCAGCCCTGCGACCTCATCAAACCCCTACGAGCAGTACTTC.

V and J are TRBV7-9 and TRBJ1-3; perhaps TRBD1 as D (6 bases). The CDR3 contains 17 residues. Looked up from germline, CDR1 is SEHNR and CDR2 is FQNEAQ (reference sequence). V gave up 6 bases and J gave up 0 bases, with 18 bases separating them. The CDR3 is CASSSRSRTDSGNTIYF. In DNA, the CDR3 is TGTGCCAGCAGTTCTCGCTCAAGGACAGACTCTGGAAACACCATATATTTT. The full variable domain, with the rest looked up from reference TRBV7-9 and TRBJ1-3, is DTGVSQNPRHKITKRGQNVTFRCDPISEHNRLYWYRQTLGQGPEFLTYFQNEAQLEKSRLLSDRFSAERPKGSFSTLEIQRTEQGDSAMYLCASSSRSRTDSGNTIYFGEGSWLTVV.

The chain has TRBV5-8 and TRBJ2-7, with TRBD1 identical over 10 bases. Germline V CDR1 and CDR2: SGHTS, YDEGEE. V lost 0 bases and J lost 3; bases outside the gene matches: 6. The CDR3 runs 16 residues. The CDR3 loop is CASSLVYGTGDYEQYF. The CDR3 DNA reads TGTGCCAGCAGCTTGGTTTATGGGACAGGGGACTACGAGCAGTACTTC. The full variable domain, completed using reference TRBV5-8 and TRBJ2-7, is EAGVTQSPTHLIKTRGQQATLRCSPISGHTSVYWYQQALGLGLQFLLWYDEGEERNRGNFPPRFSGRQFPNYSSELNVNALELEDSALYLCASSLVYGTGDYEQYFGPGTRLTVT.

The rearrangement uses TRBV18 and TRBJ2-2; TRBD1 matches at 7 bases. Losses at the gene ends were 2 bases for V and 1 base for J; bases not matched to a gene: 1. This CDR3 is built from 15 residues. In germline, CDR1 is KGHSH, CDR2 LQKENI. CDR3 coding DNA: TGTGCCAGCTCACCAAGACAGGGGAACACCGGGGAGCTGTTTTTT. It translates to CASSPRQGNTGELFF.

The chain joins TRBV4-1 to TRBJ1-1; 10 nucleotides line up with TRBD1. Germline V lookup: CDR1 MGHRA, CDR2 YSYEKL. This CDR3 spans 15 amino acids. With V trimmed by 5 bases and J by 2 bases, 5 bases remained unmatched. The CDR3 DNA follows: TGCGCCAGCAGCGACAGGGGGCGTTCCAACACTGAAGCTTTCTTT. This gives the protein CASSDRGRSNTEAFF.

This sequence joins TRBV30 and TRBJ1-2; D is undetermined. Trimming cost V 2 bases and J 8 bases, with 12 bases left between them. The CDR3 has 12 residues. CDR1 and CDR2 (germline): GTSNPN, SVGIG (reference sequence). The CDR3 here is CAWSISVGGYTF. CDR3 coding DNA: TGTGCCTGGAGTATAAGCGTCGGAGGCTACACCTTC. The full variable domain, rest sourced from reference TRBV30 and TRBJ1-2, is SQTIHQWPATLVQPVGSPLSLECTVEGTSNPNLYWYRQAAGRGLQLLFYSVGIGQISSEVPQNLSASRPQDRQFILSSKKLLLSDSGFYLCAWSISVGGYTFGSGTRLTVV.

V usage is TRBV28 and J usage is TRBJ2-7, with D perhaps matching TRBD1 (6 bases). Trimming removed 3 bases at V and 7 bases at J, with 19 bases between. CDR1 is MDHEN, CDR2 SYDVKM, per germline. The CDR3 extends over 15 amino acids. This CDR3 reads CASSFLKGDLGEQYF. The CDR3 DNA is TGTGCCAGCAGTTTCTTGAAGGGGGATTTAGGAGAGCAGTACTTC.

V and J are TRBV2 and TRBJ2-5; possibly TRBD1 or TRBD2 for D (5 bases each). The V end was cut by 3 bases, the J end by 1 base, with 9 bases between. The CDR3 consists of 14 residues. Germline CDR1 reads SNHLY; CDR2 reads FYNNEI. The CDR3 is CASSEWGIQETQYF. The CDR3 bases are TGTGCCAGCAGTGAGTGGGGGATCCAAGAGACCCAGTACTTC. The full variable domain, in which reference TRBV2 and TRBJ2-5 provide the parts outside the CDR3, is EPEVTQTPSHQVTQMGQEVILRCVPISNHLYFYWYRQILGQKVEFLVSFYNNEISEKSEIFDDQFSVERPDGSNFTLKIRSTKLEDSAMYFCASSEWGIQETQYFGPGTRLLVL.

The chain couples TRBV19 to TRBJ1-6; 7 nucleotides align to TRBD1. Unmatched junction bases numbered 11, after V lost 5 bases and J lost 10 bases. CDR3 length: 15 amino acids. The germline CDR1 and CDR2 sequences are LNHDA and SQIVND (reference sequence). CDR3 nucleotides: TGTGCCAGTAGTGCGCGACAGGGCGGGAAATCACCCCTCCACTTT. Its translation: CASSARQGGKSPLHF. Supplemented by reference TRBV19 and TRBJ1-6, the full variable domain reads DGGITQSPKYLFRKEGQNVTLSCEQNLNHDAMYWYRQDPGQGLRLIYYSQIVNDFQKGDIAEGYSVSREKKESFPLTVTSAQKNPTAFYLCASSARQGGKSPLHFGNGTRLTVT.

In its sample, this clone was seen once. The junction differs from germline at one of its ends, possibly a read error. The chain recombines TRBV19 with TRBJ1-4, with no clear D. CDR1 is LNHDA, CDR2 SQIVND, per germline (reference sequence). The CDR3 has 13 residues. The CDR3 sequence is CASSIGTDEKLFF. CDR3 nucleotides: TGTGCCAGTAGTATCGGAACTGATGAAAAACTGTTTTTT.

The gene calls are TRBV2 and TRBJ1-4; TRBD1 might be the D (5 bases). The CDR3 has 18 amino acids. Germline V gene lookup returns CDR1 SNHLY and CDR2 FYNNEI. The ends were cut back, 5 bases at V and 3 bases at J, with 22 bases in the middle. CDR3 sequence reads: CASSLSSGTGVSNEKLFF. The CDR3 DNA follows: TGTGCCAGCAGTCTCTCCAGCGGGACTGGGGTCTCTAATGAAAAACTGTTTTTT.